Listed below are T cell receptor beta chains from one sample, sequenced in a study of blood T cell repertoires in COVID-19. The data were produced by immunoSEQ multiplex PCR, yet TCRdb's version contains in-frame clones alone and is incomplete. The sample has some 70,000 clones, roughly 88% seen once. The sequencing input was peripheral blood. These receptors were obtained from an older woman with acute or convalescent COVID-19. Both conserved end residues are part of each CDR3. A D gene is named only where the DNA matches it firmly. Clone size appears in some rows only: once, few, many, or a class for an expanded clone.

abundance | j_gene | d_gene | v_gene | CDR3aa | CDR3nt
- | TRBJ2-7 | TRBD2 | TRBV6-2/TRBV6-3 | CASSYVAGGNEQYF | TGTGCCAGCAGTTACGTGGCGGGAGGGAACGAGCAGTACTTC
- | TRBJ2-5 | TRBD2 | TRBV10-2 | CASPPQRDQDYKETQYF | TGCGCCAGCCCGCCTCAGCGGGACCAGGACTACAAAGAGACCCAGTACTTC
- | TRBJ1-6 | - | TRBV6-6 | CASSYDPAGTTFHF | TGTGCCAGCAGTTATGACCCTGCCGGGACAACGTTCCACTTT
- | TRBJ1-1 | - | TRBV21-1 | CASSPRNTEAFF | TGTGCCAGCAGCCCGAGGAACACTGAAGCTTTCTTT
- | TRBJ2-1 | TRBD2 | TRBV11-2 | CASSFDRLAGANEQFF | TGTGCCAGCAGTTTCGATCGACTAGCGGGGGCCAATGAGCAGTTCTTC
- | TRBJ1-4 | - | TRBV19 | CASSIDRRVTEKLFF | TGTGCCAGTAGTATAGATCGGAGGGTGACCGAAAAACTGTTTTTT
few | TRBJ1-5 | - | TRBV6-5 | CASTAGYSNQPQHF | TGTGCCAGCACCGCAGGATATAGCAATCAGCCCCAGCATTTT
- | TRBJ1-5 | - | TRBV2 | CASSERGSNQPQHF | TGTGCCAGCAGTGAAAGGGGAAGCAATCAGCCCCAGCATTTT
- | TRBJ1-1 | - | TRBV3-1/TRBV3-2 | CASSQGTTSEAFF | TGTGCCAGCAGCCAAGGGACAACCTCTGAAGCTTTCTTT
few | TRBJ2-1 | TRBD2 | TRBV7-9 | CASSPVGGLGNEQFF | TGTGCCAGCAGCCCAGTGGGAGGACTAGGGAATGAGCAGTTCTTC
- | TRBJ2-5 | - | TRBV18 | CASSPAQFGGTQYF | TGTGCCAGCTCACCAGCACAGTTCGGGGGGACCCAGTACTTC
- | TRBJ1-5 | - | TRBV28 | CASSLSGRAGNQPQHF | TGTGCCAGCAGTTTATCGGGCAGGGCGGGCAATCAGCCCCAGCATTTT
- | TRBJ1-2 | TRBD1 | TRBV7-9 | CASSFGTDRGGGYTF | TGTGCCAGCAGCTTCGGTACTGACAGGGGAGGTGGCTACACCTTC
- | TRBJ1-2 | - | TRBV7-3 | CASGDGLDRIHPNGYTF | TGTGCCAGCGGCGACGGACTTGACAGGATTCACCCCAATGGCTACACCTTC
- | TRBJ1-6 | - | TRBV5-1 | CASTSRDTYNSPLHF | TGCGCCAGCACCTCCAGGGACACCTATAATTCACCCCTCCACTTT
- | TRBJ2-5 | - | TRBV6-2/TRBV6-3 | CASSYSRKQETQYF | TGTGCCAGCAGTTACTCCAGGAAACAAGAGACCCAGTACTTC
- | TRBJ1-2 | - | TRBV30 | CAWRGAGLNGYTF | TGTGCCTGGAGGGGCGCGGGGCTAAATGGCTACACCTTC
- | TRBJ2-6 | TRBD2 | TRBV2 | CASRRLAGPSSGANVLTF | TGTGCCAGCAGGAGACTAGCGGGTCCCTCCTCTGGGGCCAACGTCCTGACTTTC
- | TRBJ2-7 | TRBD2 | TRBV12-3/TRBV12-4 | CASSFLGGNEQYF | TGTGCCAGCAGTTTCTTGGGAGGGAACGAGCAGTACTTC
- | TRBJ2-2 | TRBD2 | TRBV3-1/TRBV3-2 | CASSLAGGRTGELFF | TGTGCCAGCAGCCTAGCGGGGGGGCGAACCGGGGAGCTGTTTTTT
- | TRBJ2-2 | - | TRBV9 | CASSPQPTGELFF | TGTGCCAGCAGCCCACAGCCCACCGGGGAGCTGTTTTTT
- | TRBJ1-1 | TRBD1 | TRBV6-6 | CASSKTGQGSHTEAFF | TGTGCCAGCAGTAAAACGGGACAGGGTTCCCACACTGAAGCTTTCTTT
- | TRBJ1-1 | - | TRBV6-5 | CASRDLSGAEAFF | TGTGCCAGCAGGGACCTATCAGGGGCTGAAGCTTTCTTT
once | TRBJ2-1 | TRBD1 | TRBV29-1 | CSVEPFPGQGAYNEQFF | TGCAGCGTTGAACCCTTCCCGGGACAGGGGGCCTACAATGAGCAGTTCTTC
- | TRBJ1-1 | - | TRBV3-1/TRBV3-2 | CASSRGGTGNTEAFF | TGTGCCAGCAGCCGAGGAGGGACGGGGAACACTGAAGCTTTCTTT
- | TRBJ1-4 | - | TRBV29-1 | CSGRDMGNEKLFF | TGCAGCGGCCGGGACATGGGTAATGAAAAACTGTTTTTT
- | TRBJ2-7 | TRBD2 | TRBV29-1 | CSVEGTSGSYEQYF | TGCAGCGTTGAAGGAACTAGCGGCTCCTACGAGCAGTACTTC
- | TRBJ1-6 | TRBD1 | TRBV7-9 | CASSSGQAISYNSPLHF | TGTGCCAGCAGCTCCGGACAGGCAATCTCCTATAATTCACCCCTCCACTTT
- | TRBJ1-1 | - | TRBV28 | CASSLPQNTEAFF | TGTGCCAGCAGTTTACCCCAGAACACTGAAGCTTTCTTT
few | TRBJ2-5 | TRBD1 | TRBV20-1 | CSASIQGETQYF | TGCAGTGCTAGTATACAGGGGGAGACCCAGTACTTC
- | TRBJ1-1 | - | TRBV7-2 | CASSFDPRAEAFF | TGTGCCAGCAGCTTCGACCCACGGGCTGAAGCTTTCTTT
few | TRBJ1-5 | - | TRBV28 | CASSLNSAGEPQHF | TGTGCCAGCAGTCTAAACAGTGCGGGGGAGCCCCAGCATTTT
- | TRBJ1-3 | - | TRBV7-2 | CASSEGQRNTIYF | TGTGCCAGCAGCGAAGGTCAGAGGAACACCATATATTTT
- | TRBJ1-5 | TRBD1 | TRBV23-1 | CASSQLTGRGDHQPQHF | TGCGCCAGCAGTCAATTGACGGGCAGGGGGGATCATCAGCCCCAGCATTTT
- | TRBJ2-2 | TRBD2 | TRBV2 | CASTVSLAGGRNTGELFF | TGTGCCAGCACAGTATCACTAGCGGGGGGGCGGAACACCGGGGAGCTGTTTTTT
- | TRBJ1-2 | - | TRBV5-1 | CASRVDSNYGYTF | TGCGCCAGCAGGGTCGACAGTAACTATGGCTACACCTTC
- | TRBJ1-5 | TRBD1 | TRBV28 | CASSLEQGTYQPQHF | TGTGCCAGCAGTTTAGAACAGGGGACTTATCAGCCCCAGCATTTT
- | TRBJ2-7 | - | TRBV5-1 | CASSWNQGYEQYF | TGCGCCAGCAGCTGGAATCAGGGTTACGAGCAGTACTTC
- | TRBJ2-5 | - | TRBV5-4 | CASSSTGKETQYF | TGTGCCAGCAGCAGTACGGGGAAAGAGACCCAGTACTTC
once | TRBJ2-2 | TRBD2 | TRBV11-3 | CASSQDHSGRSGELFF | TGTGCCAGCAGCCAGGACCATAGCGGGAGGTCCGGGGAGCTGTTTTTT
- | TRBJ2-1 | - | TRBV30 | CASDRSYNEQFF | TGTGCGAGCGACCGTTCCTACAATGAGCAGTTCTTC
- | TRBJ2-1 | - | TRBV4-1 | CASREPQGNEQFF | TGCGCCAGCAGGGAACCACAGGGTAATGAGCAGTTCTTC
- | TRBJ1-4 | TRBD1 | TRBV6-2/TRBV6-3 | CASSRGREKLFF | TGTGCCAGCAGTAGGGGGCGAGAAAAACTGTTTTTT
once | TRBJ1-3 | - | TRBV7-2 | CASSLAVGNTIYF | TGTGCCAGCAGCTTAGCCGTTGGAAACACCATATATTTT